This record looks at one T cell receptor (beta chain) sequence and its context. Antigen specificity is unknown. A junction end diverges from the germline sequence, so it may reflect a read error. This sample is part of a study of cytomegalovirus exposure and HLA in healthy donors. Study observations and caveats: There were 160 or so TCR beta chains listed as cytomegalovirus-associated.

This CDR3 contains 16 residues. Germline V gene sequence: CDR1 SQVTM, CDR2 ANQGSEA. 60 Vbeta and 13 Jbeta primers were used in PCR. The protocol was immunoSEQ multiplex PCR, while the TCRdb copy is restricted to in-frame clones and leaves out a portion. The data show about 170,000 clones, roughly 80% seen once. The source is a woman aged 18-29 years in good health and CMV-seronegative. Sequenced input: PBMCs. The chain uses TRBV29-1 and TRBJ1-2; 7 bases match TRBD1. The CDR3 reads CSAETYATGDWYGYTF. The DNA for the CDR3 is TGCAGCGCTGAAACCTACGCTACAGGGGATTGGTATGGCTACACCTTC.